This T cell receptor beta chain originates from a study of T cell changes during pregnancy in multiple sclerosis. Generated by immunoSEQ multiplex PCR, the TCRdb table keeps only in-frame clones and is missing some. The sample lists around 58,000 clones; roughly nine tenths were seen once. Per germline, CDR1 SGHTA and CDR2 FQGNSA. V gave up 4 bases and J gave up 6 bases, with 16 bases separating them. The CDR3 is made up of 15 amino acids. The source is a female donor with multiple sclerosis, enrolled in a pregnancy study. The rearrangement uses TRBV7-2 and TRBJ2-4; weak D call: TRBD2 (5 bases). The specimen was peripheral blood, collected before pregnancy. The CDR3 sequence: CASSSARGIRNIQYF. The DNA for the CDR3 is TGTGCCAGCAGCTCCGCAAGAGGGATCAGAAACATTCAGTACTTC.